The text below deals with one TCR beta chain. The antigen is undetermined. In germline, CDR1 is SEHNR, CDR2 FQNEAQ (reference sequence). This CDR3 is 13 amino acids long. Trimming removed 5 bases from V and 1 base from J, with 3 bases in between. The entry originates in a study of T cell responses to AZD1222 COVID-19 vaccine. Study results and caveats: Distributed over spike, vaccine-associated CD4 TCRs predominated at 160-218 and 743-854. The study sampled repertoires only after the peak T cell response.

The data were produced by immunoSEQ multiplex PCR, yet TCRdb's version contains in-frame clones alone and is incomplete. Seen here are about 140,000 clones, 85% to 95% observed once, and the top ten hold 1.1% to 1.5%. The sequencing used peripheral blood, collected on day 0 of AZD1222 vaccination. This TCR came from an adult in good health. The V gene is TRBV7-9, the J gene TRBJ2-6, with no clear D. The CDR3 loop reads CASSQSGANVLTF. In nucleotides, the CDR3 is TGTGCCAGCAGCCAGTCTGGGGCCAACGTCCTGACTTTC.